Presented here are 12 T cell receptor beta chains from one specimen sequenced in a study of OX40 agonist ivuxolimab in advanced cancers. Data came from immunoSEQ multiplex PCR; TCRdb stores just in-frame clones and leaves some out. The table shows under 80,000 clones, with approximately 87% occurring only once. The starting material was CD4+ or CD8+ T cells sorted from blood, obtained in a trial of the OX40 agonist ivuxolimab. The receptor set was obtained from an adult with an advanced solid tumor such as melanoma, head and neck, liver or kidney cancer.

In nucleotides, the CDR3 is TGTGCCAGCAGCTCCGGACAGGGGGCTAATCAGCCCCAGCATTTT. It encodes CASSSGQGANQPQHF. The rearrangement joins TRBV7-9 to TRBJ1-5; 11 positions match TRBD1. CDR3 length: 15 amino acids. The ends lost 4 bases at V and 4 bases at J; junction bases unmatched: 3. Germline CDR1 reads SEHNR; CDR2 reads FQNEAQ (reference sequence). Drawing the rest from reference TRBV7-9 and TRBJ1-5, the complete variable domain is DTGVSQNPRHKITKRGQNVTFRCDPISEHNRLYWYRQTLGQGPEFLTYFQNEAQLEKSRLLSDRFSAERPKGSFSTLEIQRTEQGDSAMYLCASSSGQGANQPQHFGDGTRLSIL.

In this sample, this clone turned up once. The chain employs TRBV18 and TRBJ2-1; 13 bases are a match to TRBD2. Looked up from germline, CDR1 is KGHSH and CDR2 is LQKENI. This CDR3 has 16 residues. V shed 4 bases, J shed 4 bases, and the junction held 4 bases outside the gene matches. CDR3 bases: TGTGCCAGCTCACAGACACTAGCGGGAGGGTACAATGAGCAGTTCTTC. This codes for CASSQTLAGGYNEQFF.

This chain connects TRBV5-8 to TRBJ1-2, with no clear D. The V and J ends lost 3 bases and 4 bases respectively, with 7 bases between them. Germline assignment: CDR1 SGHTS and CDR2 YDEGEE. CDR3 length: 12 residues. The CDR3 sequence: CASSSDTYGYTF. The CDR3 region has the DNA TGTGCCAGCAGCTCCGACACCTATGGCTACACCTTC.

The chain couples TRBV4-3 to TRBJ1-1; weak D call: TRBD1 (5 bases). Germline CDR1 is LGHNA and CDR2 is YSLEER. Trimming removed 4 bases from V and 1 base from J, with 16 bases in between. CDR3 size: 16 residues. CDR3 in DNA: TGCGCCAGCAGCCTATCCCTGGGGCACCCGAACACTGAAGCTTTCTTT. This translates into CASSLSLGHPNTEAFF.

The CDR3 is CSVLTGSGNTIYF. The CDR3 DNA follows: TGCAGCGTCCTGACGGGGTCCGGAAACACCATATATTTT. The genes are TRBV29-1 and TRBJ1-3; D gene unclear. V lost 6 bases and J 4 bases, leaving 13 bases between the germline ends. The CDR3 is 13 amino acids. Germline V gene data show CDR1 as SQVTM and CDR2 as ANQGSEA.

The chain combines TRBV10-3 with TRBJ2-1, with 8 bases aligning to TRBD1. Looked up from germline, CDR1 is ENHRY and CDR2 is SYGVKD. The CDR3 has 13 amino acids. With 8 bases clipped from V and 8 bases from J, the junction kept 8 bases outside the gene matches. The CDR3 nucleotides read TGTGCCATCGGACAGGGTATCGGGGATGAGCAGTTCTTC. Its protein product is CAIGQGIGDEQFF.

V usage is TRBV19 and J usage is TRBJ2-1, with TRBD2 matching over 11 bases. The CDR3 totals 16 residues. V was pared by 5 bases and J by 5 bases, with 8 bases of the junction left unmatched. In germline, CDR1 is LNHDA, CDR2 SQIVND (reference sequence). The chain's CDR3 is CASSLSSGRPDNEQFF. In DNA form, the CDR3 reads TGTGCCAGTAGTCTTTCTAGCGGGAGGCCCGACAATGAGCAGTTCTTC.

The chain uses TRBV7-2 and TRBJ2-3; tentative D call: TRBD2 (5 bases). V was pared by 2 bases and J by 4 bases, with 16 bases between. Germline assignment: CDR1 SGHTA and CDR2 FQGNSA. The CDR3 has 16 amino acids. The CDR3 loop reads CASSLNPGIEADTQYF. Here the CDR3 DNA reads TGTGCCAGCAGCTTAAATCCGGGAATTGAAGCAGATACGCAGTATTTT.

V is TRBV6-6 and J is TRBJ1-4, with 8 bases lining up with TRBD1. The CDR3 runs 16 residues. The V gene end was trimmed by 5 bases and the J gene end by 8 bases; junction bases not matched to a gene: 13. Germline lookup yields CDR1 MNHNY and CDR2 SVGAGI (reference sequence). The CDR3 loop reads CASSGQGKVLWEKLFF. The CDR3, as DNA: TGTGCCAGCAGTGGACAGGGAAAGGTCTTGTGGGAAAAACTGTTTTTT.

The chain is built from TRBV10-3 and TRBJ2-5, with D perhaps TRBD1 (6 bases). Looked up from germline, CDR1 is ENHRY and CDR2 is SYGVKD. The CDR3 is 15 amino acids. Trimming pared 8 bases from V and 5 bases from J, leaving 21 bases between. The CDR3 loop is CAISRDMVRGETQYF. The CDR3 coding sequence is TGTGCCATCTCCCGGGACATGGTTCGCGGGGAGACCCAGTACTTC.

The rearrangement joins TRBV27 to TRBJ2-5; D gene unclear. This CDR3 is built from 15 residues. The germline V gene encodes CDR1 MNHEY and CDR2 SMNVEV (reference sequence). The V end lost 9 bases, the J end lost 1 base, and 18 bases lay between the germline ends. The CDR3 region has the DNA TGTGCCAGTGCAGACTCCTCACGGACCCAAGAGACCCAGTACTTC. Its translation: CASADSSRTQETQYF.

The rearrangement links TRBV30 to TRBJ2-7; no reliable D call. The V end lost 2 bases, the J end lost 2 bases, and 10 bases lay between the germline ends. Looked up from germline, CDR1 is GTSNPN and CDR2 is SVGIG (reference sequence). The CDR3 contains 13 residues. The CDR3 DNA follows: TGTGCCTGGAGTAGGTACAGCACCTACGAGCAGTACTTC. Amino acid sequence: CAWSRYSTYEQYF.